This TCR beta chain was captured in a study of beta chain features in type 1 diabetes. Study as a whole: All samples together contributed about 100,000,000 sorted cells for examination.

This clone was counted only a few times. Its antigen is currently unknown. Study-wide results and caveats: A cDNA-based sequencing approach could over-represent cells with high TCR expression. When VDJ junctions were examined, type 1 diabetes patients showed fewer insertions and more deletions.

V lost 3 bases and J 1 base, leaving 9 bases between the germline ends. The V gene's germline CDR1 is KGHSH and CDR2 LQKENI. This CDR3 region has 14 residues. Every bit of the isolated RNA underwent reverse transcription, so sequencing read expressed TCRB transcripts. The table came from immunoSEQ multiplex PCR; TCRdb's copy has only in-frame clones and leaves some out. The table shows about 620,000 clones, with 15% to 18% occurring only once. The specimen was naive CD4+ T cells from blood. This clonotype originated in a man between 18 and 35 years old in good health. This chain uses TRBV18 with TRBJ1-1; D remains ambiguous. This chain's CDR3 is CASSPTPQNTEAFF. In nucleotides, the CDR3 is TGTGCCAGCTCACCTACACCTCAGAACACTGAAGCTTTCTTT.